Presented here are 26 T cell receptor beta chains from one specimen sequenced in a study of vaccination effects on CD4 cells after COVID-19. Their recognized antigens are unknown. Repertoires were generated with immunoSEQ multiplex PCR, while TCRdb's copy carries only in-frame clones and drops some. The top ten clones hold over 2% of a sample with fewer than 65,000 clones, roughly 76% of them seen once. The ViraFEST assay expanded antigen-specific CD4+ T cells with viral peptide pools before sequencing. Isolation of CD4+ T cells took place after around 10 days of culture. The sample in question was CD4+ T cells from PBMCs cultured with HCoV-229E spike peptides, obtained before COVID-19 vaccination. The receptor source for this set is a human donor who received a COVID-19 vaccine.

The V gene is TRBV7-3, the J gene TRBJ1-2, with a tentative D call TRBD1 (5 bases). The CDR3 extends over 16 amino acids. V lost 0 bases and J 7 bases, leaving 18 bases between the germline ends. Per germline, CDR1 SGHTA and CDR2 FQGTGA. CDR3 nucleotide sequence: TGTGCCAGCAGCTTAACGGGACCCCCCTTGGCGGTTGGCTACACCTTC. It yields the protein CASSLTGPPLAVGYTF. Using reference TRBV7-3 and TRBJ1-2 for the parts outside the CDR3, the full variable domain is GAGVSQTPSNKVTEKGKYVELRCDPISGHTALYWYRQSLGQGPEFLIYFQGTGAADDSGLPNDRFFAVRPEGSVSTLKIQRTERGDSAVYLCASSLTGPPLAVGYTFGSGTRLTVV.

The J gene is TRBJ2-7, the V gene TRBV23-1, with D maybe TRBD1 (5 bases). TRBV23-1 is an ORF for which the function is uncertain. The CDR3 has 18 residues. V lost 2 bases, J lost 2 bases, and 22 bases lay in between. In DNA, the CDR3 is TGCGCCAGCAGTCAAAGTTCCCTGGGGCCAGAGGCTACCTACGAGCAGTACGTC. Translating it yields CASSQSSLGPEATYEQYV.

This clone was observed once. The chain carries TRBV5-1 and TRBJ2-6; D unclear. CDR1 is SGHRS and CDR2 is YFSETQ in the germline V gene. CDR3 length: 13 amino acids. V was trimmed by 7 bases and J by 4 bases, leaving 9 bases between them. The CDR3 reads CASGPQGANVLTF. The CDR3, as DNA: TGCGCCAGCGGACCACAGGGGGCCAACGTCCTGACTTTC.

This clone appeared a few times. The rearrangement uses TRBV27 and TRBJ1-2, with 9 bases aligning to TRBD1. CDR3 length: 17 residues. Germline CDR1 and CDR2: MNHEY and SMNVEV (reference sequence). Losses at the gene ends were 10 bases for V and 5 bases for J; bases not matched to a gene: 20. CDR3 coding DNA: TGTGCCACCACCCCCTTGGGTCCGGGACAGGGCGCATATGGCTACACCTTC. Its protein product is CATTPLGPGQGAYGYTF.

This rearrangement joins TRBV6-5 to TRBJ2-7; 9 bases are shared with TRBD1. V was pared by 6 bases and J by 7 bases, with 7 bases of the junction left unmatched. CDR3 length: 13 amino acids. From germline, CDR1 is MNHEY and CDR2 SVGAGI. The DNA for the CDR3 is TGTGCCAGCAGGCTACCGGGACAGGGTGAGCAGTACGTC. Protein sequence: CASRLPGQGEQYV.

J is TRBJ2-5 and V is TRBV5-1, with 9 bases aligning to TRBD2. V shed 4 bases, J shed 2 bases, and the junction held 6 bases outside the gene matches. This CDR3 is built from 15 residues. Germline values: CDR1 SGHRS, CDR2 YFSETQ. CDR3 loop: CASSPAGGTQETQYF. The CDR3, as DNA: TGCGCCAGCAGCCCAGCGGGGGGAACTCAAGAGACCCAGTACTTC.

V and J are TRBV4-1 and TRBJ1-3, with no clear D. Between the trimmed V and J ends, which lost 1 base and 6 bases, there was a span of 13 bases. This CDR3 is 15 amino acids long. CDR1 MGHRA and CDR2 YSYEKL come from the germline V gene. The DNA for the CDR3 is TGCGCCAGCAGCCAAGGGAGCGCCGACGTAAACACCATATATTTT. It is translated as CASSQGSADVNTIYF.

The chain recombines TRBV2 with TRBJ2-7; 10 bases are a match to TRBD2. V lost 4 bases, J lost 3 bases, and 6 bases stayed unmatched. The germline gives CDR1 SNHLY, CDR2 FYNNEI. This CDR3 region has 15 residues. The DNA of the CDR3 is TGTGCCAGCAGTGGTAGCGGGGGGCCTCTCTACGAGCAGTACGTC. Protein: CASSGSGGPLYEQYV.

V and J are TRBV9 and TRBJ1-5; tentative D call: TRBD1 (6 bases). The germline V gene encodes CDR1 SGDLS and CDR2 YYNGEE. Trimming left V 4 bases short and J 7 bases short, with 18 bases between. This CDR3 is 15 amino acids long. The DNA for the CDR3 is TGTGCCAGCAGCCCGGGACACGAAGCTAACCAGCCCCAGCATTTT. It encodes CASSPGHEANQPQHF.

The chain carries TRBV24-1 and TRBJ2-5; weak D call: TRBD1 (5 bases). The CDR3 is 13 residues long. Germline CDR1 and CDR2: KGHDR and SFDVKD. The V end was cut by 9 bases, the J end by 5 bases, with 15 bases between. CDR3 in amino acids: CATAAPGRETQYF. In DNA form, the CDR3 reads TGTGCCACCGCCGCCCCAGGGCGGGAGACCCAGTACTTC.

The chain couples TRBV29-1 to TRBJ2-1; tentative D call: TRBD1 (5 bases). Trimming cost V 5 bases and J 6 bases, with 11 bases left between them. CDR3 length: 12 residues. Germline values: CDR1 SQVTM, CDR2 ANQGSEA. CDR3 nucleotide sequence: TGCAGCGTTCAGGGCCCCGGCAATGAGCAGTTCTTC. Encoded protein: CSVQGPGNEQFF.

This chain joins TRBV9 and TRBJ2-3, with TRBD2 matching 7 bases. CDR1 SGDLS and CDR2 YYNGEE come from the germline V gene. V lost 0 bases, J lost 2 bases, and 3 bases stayed unmatched. The CDR3 totals 15 residues. The chain's CDR3 is CASSVGEGFTDTQYF. The CDR3, as DNA: TGTGCCAGCAGCGTAGGGGAGGGGTTCACAGATACGCAGTATTTT. The variable domain in full, completed from reference TRBV9 and TRBJ2-3, reads DSGVTQTPKHLITATGQRVTLRCSPRSGDLSVYWYQQSLDQGLQFLIQYYNGEERAKGNILERFSAQQFPDLHSELNLSSLELGDSALYFCASSVGEGFTDTQYFGPGTRLTVL.

This clone was observed a handful of times. The chain employs TRBV3-1 (or the pseudogene TRBV3-2) and TRBJ1-4; D gene uncertain. This CDR3 has 16 amino acids. V lost 1 base and J 0 bases, leaving 9 bases between the germline ends. Looked up from germline, CDR1 is LGHDT and CDR2 is YNNKEL (reference sequence). CDR3 DNA sequence: TGTGCCAGCAGCCAAGTGGAGTCCTCAACTAATGAAAAACTGTTTTTT. Amino acids: CASSQVESSTNEKLFF.

This rearrangement joins TRBV2 to TRBJ1-1; a weak D match, TRBD1 (6 bases). Germline CDR1 SNHLY, CDR2 FYNNEI. The length of the CDR3 is 13 residues. The V end lost 4 bases, the J end lost 5 bases, and 11 bases lay between the germline ends. DNA for the CDR3: TGTGCCAGCAGTGGCTACAGGGTAACTGAAGCTTTCTTT. Its translation: CASSGYRVTEAFF.

This chain connects TRBV2 to TRBJ2-2; D uncertain. The CDR3 runs to 13 residues. Trimming took 5 bases from V and 3 from J, leaving 7 bases between them. In germline, CDR1 is SNHLY, CDR2 FYNNEI. This CDR3 reads CASSSSYTGELFF. As DNA, the CDR3 is TGTGCCAGCAGTTCTAGTTACACCGGGGAGCTGTTTTTT.

The chain recombines TRBV30 with TRBJ1-1; 7 bases map to TRBD1. V shed 5 bases, J shed 1 base, and the junction held 1 base outside the gene matches. CDR3 length equals 12 residues. The germline gives CDR1 GTSNPN, CDR2 SVGIG (reference sequence). For the CDR3, the DNA is TGTGCCTGGTACAGGGGGAACACTGAAGCTTTCTTT. It specifies CAWYRGNTEAFF.

The V gene is TRBV30, the J gene TRBJ1-2, with D possibly matching TRBD1 (5 bases). The germline V and J ends were trimmed by 2 bases and 7 bases, with 11 bases remaining between them. The CDR3 runs 12 residues. Germline CDR1 is GTSNPN and CDR2 is SVGIG (reference sequence). CDR3 DNA: TGTGCCTGGAGTTGGTATAGGGGTGGCTACACCTTC. Protein: CAWSWYRGGYTF. Full variable domain (rest looked up from reference TRBV30 and TRBJ1-2): SQTIHQWPATLVQPVGSPLSLECTVEGTSNPNLYWYRQAAGRGLQLLFYSVGIGQISSEVPQNLSASRPQDRQFILSSKKLLLSDSGFYLCAWSWYRGGYTFGSGTRLTVV.

The CDR3 DNA is TGTGCCAGCAGCTTAGTCAGGGCTAGCGGGGGCTCCTACAATGAGCAGTTCTTC. This codes for CASSLVRASGGSYNEQFF. This chain joins TRBV7-2 and TRBJ2-1; 10 nucleotides align to TRBD2. The V gene's germline CDR1 is SGHTA and CDR2 FQGNSA. V trimming: 1 base; J trimming: 0 bases; junction bases outside the gene matches: 6. This CDR3 contains 18 residues.

This chain joins TRBV30 and TRBJ1-4, with TRBD1 as a possible D gene (5 bases). The CDR3 consists of 13 residues. The germline V gene has CDR1 GTSNPN and CDR2 SVGIG (reference sequence). The germline V and J ends were trimmed by 2 bases and 7 bases, with 11 bases remaining between them. CDR3 residues: CAWSSGFVEKLFF. Written as DNA, the CDR3 is TGTGCCTGGAGTTCAGGGTTCGTTGAAAAACTGTTTTTT.

The rearrangement joins TRBV5-6 to TRBJ1-1; D remains ambiguous. The germline V gene encodes CDR1 SGHDT and CDR2 YYEEEE. The CDR3 sequence is 12 residues long. V lost 5 bases, J lost 8 bases, and 13 bases lay in between. CDR3 coding DNA: TGTGCCAGCAGGACCAGGTTCTCCGAAGCTTTCTTT. It codes for CASRTRFSEAFF.

The chain employs TRBV9 and TRBJ1-6; 8 nucleotides agree with TRBD1. The germline gives CDR1 SGDLS, CDR2 YYNGEE. The V and J ends lost 4 bases and 7 bases, in that order; junction bases with no gene match: 10. The CDR3 length is 16 residues. The CDR3 DNA reads as TGTGCCAGCAGCCTAAAGGGAGGACAGGGAAATTCACCCCTCCACTTT. It specifies CASSLKGGQGNSPLHF.

V usage is TRBV28 and J usage is TRBJ1-2, with 8 bases matching TRBD1. Germline assignment: CDR1 MDHEN and CDR2 SYDVKM. The CDR3 is 15 amino acids. Trimming removed 4 bases from V and 4 bases from J; junction bases left unmatched: 8. The CDR3 DNA reads TGTGCCAGCAGTTCGATAGGGACAGGATTCTATGGCTACACCTTC. Translated: CASSSIGTGFYGYTF.

This rearrangement joins TRBV19 to TRBJ2-1; D may be TRBD2 (5 bases). CDR1 is LNHDA and CDR2 is SQIVND in the germline V gene (reference sequence). The CDR3 consists of 12 residues. Between the trimmed V and J ends, which lost 7 bases and 5 bases, there was a span of 9 bases. DNA for the CDR3: TGTGCCAGTAATCGGGGTCACAATGAGCAGTTCTTC. This encodes CASNRGHNEQFF.

The V and J genes are TRBV24-1 and TRBJ2-5; D is possibly TRBD2 (6 bases). V shed 3 bases and J shed 4 bases, with 11 bases lying between them. The CDR3 consists of 14 residues. Germline V gene data show CDR1 as KGHDR and CDR2 as SFDVKD. This chain's CDR3 is CATSDQYSGETQYF. The CDR3 DNA is TGTGCCACCAGTGATCAGTATAGCGGAGAGACCCAGTACTTC.

This chain connects TRBV5-5 to TRBJ2-7, with TRBD2 matching 11 bases. This CDR3 contains 15 residues. Germline CDR1 SGHKS, CDR2 YYEKEE (reference sequence). The J segment lost 2 bases and the V segment lost 4 bases, leaving 5 bases of the junction unmatched. The CDR3 DNA follows: TGTGCCAGCAGCCCTAGACTAGCGGGGCCCTACGAGCAGTACGTC. Translated, it gives CASSPRLAGPYEQYV.

J is TRBJ2-7 and V is TRBV2; D unclear. There are 10 residues in the CDR3. Trimming took 3 bases from V and 6 from J, leaving 3 bases between them. In germline, CDR1 is SNHLY, CDR2 FYNNEI. CDR3 sequence (DNA): TGTGCCAGCAGTGATATCGAGCAGTACGTC. It encodes CASSDIEQYV.